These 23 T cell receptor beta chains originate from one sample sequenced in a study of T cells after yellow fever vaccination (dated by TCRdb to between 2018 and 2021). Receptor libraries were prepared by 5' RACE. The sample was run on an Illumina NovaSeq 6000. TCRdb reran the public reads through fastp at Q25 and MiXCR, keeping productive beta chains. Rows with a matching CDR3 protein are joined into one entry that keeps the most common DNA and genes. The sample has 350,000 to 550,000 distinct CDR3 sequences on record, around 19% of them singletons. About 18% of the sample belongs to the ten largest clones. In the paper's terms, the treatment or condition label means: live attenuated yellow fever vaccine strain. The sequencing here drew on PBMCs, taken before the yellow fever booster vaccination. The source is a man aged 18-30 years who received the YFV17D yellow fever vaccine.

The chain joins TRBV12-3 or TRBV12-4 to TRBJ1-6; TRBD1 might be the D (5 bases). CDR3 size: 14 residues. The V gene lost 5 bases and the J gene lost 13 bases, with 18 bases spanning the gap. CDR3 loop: CASSTGSIIHPLHF. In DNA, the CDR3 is TGTGCCAGCAGTACAGGTTCTATAATTCACCCCCTCCACTTT.

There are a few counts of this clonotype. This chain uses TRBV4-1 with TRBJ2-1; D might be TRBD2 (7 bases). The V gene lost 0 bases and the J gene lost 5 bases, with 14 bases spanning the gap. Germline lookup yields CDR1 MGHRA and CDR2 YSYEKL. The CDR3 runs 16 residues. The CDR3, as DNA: TGCGCCAGCAGCCAAGAAAGGAGGGGGGGCAACAATGAGCAGTTCTTC. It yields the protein CASSQERRGGNNEQFF.

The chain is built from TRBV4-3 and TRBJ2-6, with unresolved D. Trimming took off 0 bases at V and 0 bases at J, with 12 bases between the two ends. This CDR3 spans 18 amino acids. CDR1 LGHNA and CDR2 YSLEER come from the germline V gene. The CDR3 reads CASSQEVVVSSGANVLTF. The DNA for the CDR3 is TGCGCCAGCAGCCAAGAGGTAGTGGTGAGCTCTGGGGCCAACGTCCTGACTTTC.

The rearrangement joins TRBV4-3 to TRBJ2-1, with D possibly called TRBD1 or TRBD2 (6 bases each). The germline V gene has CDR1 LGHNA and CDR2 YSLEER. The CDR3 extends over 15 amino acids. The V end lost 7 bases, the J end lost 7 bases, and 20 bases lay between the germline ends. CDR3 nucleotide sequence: TGCGCCAGCAACCAGGAGGGACATAGCCTGAATGAGCAGTTCTTC. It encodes CASNQEGHSLNEQFF.

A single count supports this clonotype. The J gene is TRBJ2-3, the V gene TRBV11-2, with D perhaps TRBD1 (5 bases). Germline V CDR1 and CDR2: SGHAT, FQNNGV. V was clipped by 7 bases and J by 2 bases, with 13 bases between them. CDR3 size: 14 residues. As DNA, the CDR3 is TGTGCCAGCAAGGACGGACACTCCACAGATACGCAGTATTTT. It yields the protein CASKDGHSTDTQYF.

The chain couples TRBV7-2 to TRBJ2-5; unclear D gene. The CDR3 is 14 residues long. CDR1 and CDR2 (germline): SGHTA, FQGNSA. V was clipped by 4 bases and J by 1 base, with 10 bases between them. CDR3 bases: TGTGCCAGCAGCTCCAACCGGGTCCAAGAGACCCAGTACTTC. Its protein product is CASSSNRVQETQYF.

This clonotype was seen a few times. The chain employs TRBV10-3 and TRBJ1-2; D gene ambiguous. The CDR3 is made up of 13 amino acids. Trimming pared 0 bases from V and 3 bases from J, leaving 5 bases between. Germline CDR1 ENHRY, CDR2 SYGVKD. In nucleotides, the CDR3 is TGTGCCATCAGTGAGTCTAGGGACTATGGCTACACCTTC. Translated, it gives CAISESRDYGYTF.

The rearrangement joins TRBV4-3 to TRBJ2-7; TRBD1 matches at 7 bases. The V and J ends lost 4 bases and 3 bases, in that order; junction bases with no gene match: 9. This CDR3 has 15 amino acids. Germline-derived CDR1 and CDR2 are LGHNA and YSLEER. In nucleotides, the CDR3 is TGCGCCAGCAGCCTATTGAGGGGGCGCCGCTACGAGCAGTACTTC. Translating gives CASSLLRGRRYEQYF.

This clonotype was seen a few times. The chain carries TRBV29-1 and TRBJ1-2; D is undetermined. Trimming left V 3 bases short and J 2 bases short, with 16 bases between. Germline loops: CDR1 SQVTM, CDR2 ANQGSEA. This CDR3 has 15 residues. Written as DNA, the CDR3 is TGCAGCGTTGATCGCCGGGGAGGGATCAACTATGGCTACACCTTC. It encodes CSVDRRGGINYGYTF.

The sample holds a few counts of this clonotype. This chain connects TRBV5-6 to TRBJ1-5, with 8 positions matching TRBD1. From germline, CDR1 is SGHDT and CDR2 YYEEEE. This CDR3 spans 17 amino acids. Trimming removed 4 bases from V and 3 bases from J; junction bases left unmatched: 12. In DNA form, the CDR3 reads TGTGCCAGCAGCCATCAAACCGGGACAGGTTACAATCAGCCCCAGCATTTT. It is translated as CASSHQTGTGYNQPQHF.

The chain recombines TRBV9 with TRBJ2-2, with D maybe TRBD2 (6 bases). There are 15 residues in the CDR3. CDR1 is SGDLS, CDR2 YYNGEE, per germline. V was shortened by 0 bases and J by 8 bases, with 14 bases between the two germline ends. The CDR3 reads CASSVASGAAGELFF. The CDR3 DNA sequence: TGTGCCAGCAGCGTAGCCTCGGGAGCGGCAGGGGAGCTGTTTTTT.

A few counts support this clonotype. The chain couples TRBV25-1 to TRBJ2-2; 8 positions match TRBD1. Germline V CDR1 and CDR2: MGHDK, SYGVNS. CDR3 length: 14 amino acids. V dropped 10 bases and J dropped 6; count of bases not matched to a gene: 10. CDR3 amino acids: CATKDRELAGELFF. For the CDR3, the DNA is TGTGCCACAAAGGACAGGGAGCTTGCCGGGGAGCTGTTTTTT.

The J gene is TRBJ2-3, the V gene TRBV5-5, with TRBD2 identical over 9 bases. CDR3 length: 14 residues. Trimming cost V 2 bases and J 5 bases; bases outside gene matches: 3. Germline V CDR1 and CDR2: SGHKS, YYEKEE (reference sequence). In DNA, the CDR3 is TGTGCCAGCAGCTTACGAGCGGGGGGAGATACGCAGTATTTT. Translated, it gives CASSLRAGGDTQYF.

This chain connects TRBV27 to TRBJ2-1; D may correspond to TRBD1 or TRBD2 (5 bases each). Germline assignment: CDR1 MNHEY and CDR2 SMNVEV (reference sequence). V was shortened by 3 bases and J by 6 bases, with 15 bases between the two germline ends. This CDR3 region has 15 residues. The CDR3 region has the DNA TGTGCCAGCAGTTTTGGGCAGGGACCCTTCAATGAGCAGTTCTTC. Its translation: CASSFGQGPFNEQFF.

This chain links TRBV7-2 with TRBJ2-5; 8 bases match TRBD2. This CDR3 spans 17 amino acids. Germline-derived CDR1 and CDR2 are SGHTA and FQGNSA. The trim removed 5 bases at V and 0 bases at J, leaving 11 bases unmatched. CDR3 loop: CASSPSAVAGYQETQYF. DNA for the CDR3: TGTGCCAGCAGCCCCTCGGCTGTAGCGGGGTACCAAGAGACCCAGTACTTC.

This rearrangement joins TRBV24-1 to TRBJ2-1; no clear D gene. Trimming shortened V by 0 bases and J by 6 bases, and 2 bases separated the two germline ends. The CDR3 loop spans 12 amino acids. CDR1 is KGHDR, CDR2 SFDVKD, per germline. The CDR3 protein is CATSDLLNEQFF. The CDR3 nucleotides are TGTGCCACCAGTGATTTGCTCAATGAGCAGTTCTTC.

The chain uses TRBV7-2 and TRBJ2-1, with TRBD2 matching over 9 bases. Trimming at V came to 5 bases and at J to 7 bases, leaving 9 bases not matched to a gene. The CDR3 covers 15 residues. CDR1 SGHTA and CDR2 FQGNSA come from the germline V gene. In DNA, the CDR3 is TGTGCCAGCAGCCAAGTAGCGGGGGCGGCAAATGAGCAGTTCTTC. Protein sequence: CASSQVAGAANEQFF.

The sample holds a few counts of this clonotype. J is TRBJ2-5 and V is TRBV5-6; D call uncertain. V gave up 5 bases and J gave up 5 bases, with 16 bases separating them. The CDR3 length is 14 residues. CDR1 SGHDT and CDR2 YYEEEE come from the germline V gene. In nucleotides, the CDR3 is TGTGCCAGCAGACCTGACCTCACGAGGGAGACCCAGTACTTC. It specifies CASRPDLTRETQYF.

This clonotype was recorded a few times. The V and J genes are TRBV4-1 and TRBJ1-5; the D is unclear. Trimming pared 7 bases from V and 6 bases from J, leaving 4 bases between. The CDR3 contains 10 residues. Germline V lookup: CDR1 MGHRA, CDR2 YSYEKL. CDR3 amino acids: CASTVQPQHF. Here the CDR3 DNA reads TGCGCCAGCACGGTTCAGCCCCAGCATTTT.

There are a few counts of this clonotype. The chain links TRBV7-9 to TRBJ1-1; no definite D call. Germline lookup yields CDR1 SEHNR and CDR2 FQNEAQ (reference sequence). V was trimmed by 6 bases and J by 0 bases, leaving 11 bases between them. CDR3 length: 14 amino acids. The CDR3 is CASRLDILNTEAFF. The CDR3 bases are TGTGCCAGCAGACTAGACATCCTGAACACTGAAGCTTTCTTT.

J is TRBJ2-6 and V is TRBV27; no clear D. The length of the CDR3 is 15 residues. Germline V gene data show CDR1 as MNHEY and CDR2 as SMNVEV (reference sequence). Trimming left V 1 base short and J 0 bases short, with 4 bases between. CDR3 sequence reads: CASSLLASGANVLTF. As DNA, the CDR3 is TGTGCCAGCAGTTTATTAGCCTCTGGGGCCAACGTCCTGACTTTC.

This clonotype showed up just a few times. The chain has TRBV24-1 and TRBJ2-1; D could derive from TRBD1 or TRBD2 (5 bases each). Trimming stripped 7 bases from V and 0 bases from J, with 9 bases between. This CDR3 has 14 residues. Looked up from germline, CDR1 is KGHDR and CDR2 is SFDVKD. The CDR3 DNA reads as TGTGCCACCAGGGGGACCGACTCCTACAATGAGCAGTTCTTC. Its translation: CATRGTDSYNEQFF.

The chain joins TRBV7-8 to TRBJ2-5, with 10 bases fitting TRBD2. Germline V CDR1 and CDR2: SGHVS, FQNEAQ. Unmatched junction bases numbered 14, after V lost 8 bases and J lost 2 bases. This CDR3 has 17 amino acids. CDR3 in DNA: TGTGCCAGCCGACTTGGCCGACTAGCGGGTCGGCAAGAGACCCAGTACTTC. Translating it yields CASRLGRLAGRQETQYF.